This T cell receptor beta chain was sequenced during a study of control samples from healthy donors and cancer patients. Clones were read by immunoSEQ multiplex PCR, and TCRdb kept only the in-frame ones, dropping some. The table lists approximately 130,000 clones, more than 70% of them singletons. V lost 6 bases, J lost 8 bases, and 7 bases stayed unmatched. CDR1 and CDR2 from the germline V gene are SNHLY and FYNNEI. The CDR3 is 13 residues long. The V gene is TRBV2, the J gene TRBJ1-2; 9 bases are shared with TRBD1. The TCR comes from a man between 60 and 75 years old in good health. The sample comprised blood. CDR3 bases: TGTGCCAGCAGGGGGACAGGGATGGAAGGCTACACCTTC. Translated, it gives CASRGTGMEGYTF.